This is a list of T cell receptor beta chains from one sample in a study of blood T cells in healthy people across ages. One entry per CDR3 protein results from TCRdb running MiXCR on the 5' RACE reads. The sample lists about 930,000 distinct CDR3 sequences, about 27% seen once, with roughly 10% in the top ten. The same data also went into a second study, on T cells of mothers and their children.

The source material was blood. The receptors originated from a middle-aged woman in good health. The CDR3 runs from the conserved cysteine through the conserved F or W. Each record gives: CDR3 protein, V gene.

CASTSRTGVNSPLHF	TRBV27
CASSQEDHRAGSSYNEQFF	TRBV4-1
CASNPGGNQPQHF	TRBV5-1
CASSQVQGNGSPLHF	TRBV14
CANSFSAGRYNEQFF	TRBV12-3/TRBV12-4
CASSFTFGQDYEQYF	TRBV5-1
CSAIGPGRALQPQHF	TRBV20-1
CASSVVGVVDTQYF	TRBV9
CSVEGSRGRGSGTF	TRBV29-1
CASSFAGGENYGYTF	TRBV27
CASSFATSGGANTQYF	TRBV7-8
CASSERHLAREQFF	TRBV7-9
CATSRLGGRNQPQHF	TRBV15
CASSLDSTSGNTIYF	TRBV5-1
CASSWTGGYEQYF	TRBV5-1
CSARDPRSTPNYGYTF	TRBV20-1
CSARAGQGTYEQYF	TRBV20-1
CASRGGALEAFF	TRBV27
CATLRAEIYGYTF	TRBV2
CASSRLSSGTSVYEQYF	TRBV4-1
CAISRDRDSYNSPLHF	TRBV10-3
CASSPGPGGTEAFF	TRBV7-2
CASSLPARQSSYNSPLHF	TRBV28
CATSDSLRTEAFF	TRBV24-1
CTSSARDGSGYTF	TRBV5-5
CASMRDIGEQYF	TRBV2
CSVCTGTGNQPQHF	TRBV29-1
CASTTGDTAYNEQYF	TRBV11-2
CAISESGTGGEKLYF	TRBV10-3
CASSSSAGINQPQHF	TRBV19
CASSKEDGHYGYTF	TRBV11-1
CSATTGLVNTEAFF	TRBV29-1
CASSMGTHNTEAFF	TRBV3-1
CASSRTGLGNSPLHF	TRBV12-3/TRBV12-4
CASSLARGLETEAFF	TRBV5-1
CASSSPQGAGANVLTF	TRBV7-9
CSVDLLNRDYGYTF	TRBV29-1
CASTRTGSVEQYF	TRBV6-2/TRBV6-3
CASSLFQGGEQYF	TRBV12-3/TRBV12-4
CASSLRTGENTEAFF	TRBV11-2
CASSLEGNNRLYGYTF	TRBV5-1